The source of this T cell receptor (beta chain) is a study of post-analysis software for immune sequencing data. Study results and limitations: Five or six TRBV segments, TRBV5-6, TRBV5-1 and TRBV20-1 among them, were found more frequent in patients than controls.

A word on this clonotype: Its antigen remains unidentified.

The library was made from cDNA and included unique molecular identifiers. TCRdb processed the PCR reads anew with MiXCR; each CDR3 protein has one entry. The sample contains about 570,000 distinct CDR3 sequences, about a third of which appear only once. V shed 4 bases and J shed 2 bases, with 14 bases lying between them. CDR1 MDHEN and CDR2 SYDVKM come from the germline V gene. The CDR3 is 15 amino acids. The TCR was taken from a girl aged 2-17 years with multiple sclerosis. The sequencing sample was made of blood. The chain couples TRBV28 to TRBJ2-5; unclear D gene. The CDR3 DNA follows: TGTGCCAGCAGTTCTCCTCAGGCCGATCAAGAGACCCAGTACTTC. Protein product: CASSSPQADQETQYF. The variable domain in full, completed from reference TRBV28 and TRBJ2-5, reads DVKVTQSSRYLVKRTGEKVFLECVQDMDHENMFWYRQDPGLGLRLIYFSYDVKMKEKGDIPEGYSVSREKKERFSLILESASTNQTSMYLCASSSPQADQETQYFGPGTRLLVL.